One and the same sample provided the 17 T cell receptor beta chains below, sequenced in a study of T cells in localized non-small cell lung cancer. This table comes from immunoSEQ multiplex PCR, and its TCRdb copy is limited to in-frame clones, with some not included. The data contain over a thousand clones, roughly 36% of them seen just once; the ten biggest clones take up about 12%. Here the sequenced sample was lung tumor tissue, taken before any cancer treatment. These TCRs come from a male donor older than 55 with stage II squamous cell lung carcinoma.

This clone came up a few times. The rearrangement uses TRBV9 and TRBJ1-3, with D perhaps TRBD1 (6 bases). This CDR3 comprises 16 residues. V lost 5 bases, J lost 3 bases, and 18 bases lay in between. Germline V gives CDR1 SGDLS, CDR2 YYNGEE. In DNA form, the CDR3 reads TGTGCCAGCAGAGCGGACAGATTGGGGAGTGGAAACACCATATATTTT. Encoded protein: CASRADRLGSGNTIYF.

This clone was seen more than once but under ten times. The chain has TRBV9 and TRBJ2-2, with D unclear. The CDR3 is made up of 12 amino acids. Trimming took off 5 bases at V and 5 bases at J, with 7 bases between the two ends. Germline V lookup: CDR1 SGDLS, CDR2 YYNGEE. The CDR3 is CASSTMTGELFF. The CDR3 DNA is TGTGCCAGCAGTACAATGACCGGGGAGCTGTTTTTT.

V usage is TRBV19 and J usage is TRBJ1-5; D remains unclear. From germline, CDR1 is LNHDA and CDR2 SQIVND (reference sequence). Trimming removed 5 bases at V and 0 bases at J, with 2 bases between. The length of the CDR3 is 12 residues. In nucleotides, the CDR3 is TGTGCCAGTAGTTTTAGCAATCAGCCCCAGCATTTT. It encodes CASSFSNQPQHF.

CDR3: CASSFLARSGANVLTF. The CDR3 DNA is TGTGCCAGCTCATTTCTAGCACGCTCTGGGGCCAACGTCCTGACTTTC. The chain carries TRBV18 and TRBJ2-6, with a tentative D call TRBD2 (5 bases). The CDR3 has 16 residues. Looked up from germline, CDR1 is KGHSH and CDR2 is LQKENI. V lost 5 bases and J 0 bases, leaving 11 bases between the germline ends.

The genes are TRBV30 and TRBJ1-1; no firm D call. The CDR3 totals 12 residues. Per germline, CDR1 GTSNPN and CDR2 SVGIG (reference sequence). Trimming took off 2 bases at V and 3 bases at J, with 7 bases between the two ends. The CDR3 region is CAWSFRDTEAFF. The CDR3 DNA follows: TGTGCCTGGAGTTTTCGTGACACTGAAGCTTTCTTT.

The V and J genes are TRBV11-3 and TRBJ1-1, with D possibly TRBD1 on 6 matching bases. Trimming removed 5 bases from V and 0 bases from J, with 10 bases in between. The CDR3 runs to 14 residues. CDR1 is SGHNT, CDR2 YENEEA, per germline. The CDR3 sequence: CASSPRTVNTEAFF. The CDR3 DNA follows: TGTGCCAGCAGCCCCCGGACAGTGAACACTGAAGCTTTCTTT.

This rearrangement joins TRBV19 to TRBJ2-5; 7 bases line up with TRBD1. J lost 2 bases, V lost 6 bases, and 3 bases had no gene match. Germline CDR1 LNHDA, CDR2 SQIVND (reference sequence). This CDR3 has 13 amino acids. The CDR3 DNA reads TGTGCCAGTAGGCCGACAGGGCAAGAGACCCAGTACTTC. It encodes CASRPTGQETQYF.

This clone is judged medium-sized. The J gene is TRBJ1-5, the V gene TRBV7-2, with D uncertain. Germline CDR1 reads SGHTA; CDR2 reads FQGNSA. Trimming cost V 5 bases and J 3 bases, with 8 bases left between them. This CDR3 has 13 residues. The CDR3 DNA is TGTGCCAGCAGCCCCCGCCCCAATCAGCCCCAGCATTTT. This sequence encodes CASSPRPNQPQHF.

This clone was found once. This chain joins TRBV14 and TRBJ2-1, with TRBD1 matching 10 bases. The V and J ends lost 0 bases and 4 bases, in that order; junction bases with no gene match: 3. Germline V CDR1 and CDR2: SGHDN, FVKESK. CDR3 length equals 16 residues. CDR3 nucleotides: TGTGCCAGCAGCCAAGATATGGGACAGGGGTACAATGAGCAGTTCTTC. Translated, it gives CASSQDMGQGYNEQFF.

This clone was counted between two and nine times. V usage is TRBV6-8 and J usage is TRBJ2-6; a weak D match, TRBD2 (5 bases). V was pared by 0 bases and J by 0 bases, with 12 bases between. From germline, CDR1 is MNHGY and CDR2 SAAAGT. The CDR3 totals 18 residues. The CDR3 nucleotides read TGTGCCAGCAGTTACTCGAGCGGAGGCTACTCTGGGGCCAACGTCCTGACTTTC. Its protein is CASSYSSGGYSGANVLTF.

This clone is medium-sized within its sample. J is TRBJ1-2 and V is TRBV9, with D tentatively TRBD1 (6 bases). The CDR3 length is 14 residues. With 4 bases removed from V and 4 bases from J, the gap between germline ends came to 14 bases. From germline, CDR1 is SGDLS and CDR2 YYNGEE. The CDR3 DNA follows: TGTGCCAGCAGCTCACTACAGGGCATCTATGGCTACACCTTC. Amino acids: CASSSLQGIYGYTF.

The chain has TRBV30 and TRBJ1-6; no clear D. Germline assignment: CDR1 GTSNPN and CDR2 SVGIG (reference sequence). V was pared by 1 base and J by 5 bases, with 6 bases between. The length of the CDR3 is 13 residues. CDR3 residues: CAWSETNNSPLHF. The CDR3 bases are TGTGCCTGGAGTGAAACTAATAATTCACCCCTCCACTTT.

This clone ranks as medium-sized. The gene calls are TRBV7-2 and TRBJ2-7; possibly TRBD1 for D (6 bases). Germline V lookup: CDR1 SGHTA, CDR2 FQGNSA. V was shortened by 3 bases and J by 5 bases, with 11 bases between the two germline ends. This CDR3 spans 13 amino acids. In nucleotides, the CDR3 is TGTGCCAGCAGCTTTTCCAGGGGTAACGAGCAGTACTTC. Protein sequence: CASSFSRGNEQYF.

CDR3 bases: TGCGCCAGCAGCCCGGAACTTTCCTTGGGAAACACCATATATTTT. Its protein is CASSPELSLGNTIYF. The chain couples TRBV4-1 to TRBJ1-3, with no clear D. Germline CDR1 is MGHRA and CDR2 is YSYEKL. V was trimmed by 4 bases and J by 4 bases, leaving 14 bases between them. This CDR3 region has 15 residues.

This clone showed up just a few times. The chain uses TRBV2 and TRBJ2-2, with D perhaps assigned TRBD1 or TRBD2 (5 bases each). CDR1 is SNHLY and CDR2 is FYNNEI in the germline V gene. V dropped 8 bases and J dropped 4 bases, with 14 bases sitting between them. The CDR3 consists of 14 residues. The CDR3 spells CASRGGGFTGELFF. The CDR3 DNA reads TGTGCCAGCCGAGGTGGGGGATTCACCGGGGAGCTGTTTTTT.

The V gene is TRBV30, the J gene TRBJ1-2; D is unclear. Deletions cut 7 bases from V and 2 bases from J, with 8 bases between. CDR1 and CDR2 from the germline V gene are GTSNPN and SVGIG (reference sequence). The CDR3 length is 11 residues. CDR3 nucleotide sequence: TGTGCCTCCGCCCGGAACTATGGCTACACCTTC. This translates into CASARNYGYTF.

This clone was picked up a small number of times. V usage is TRBV6-7 and J usage is TRBJ1-1; D is ambiguous. TRBV6-7 is an ORF, and what it does is uncertain. There are 15 residues in the CDR3. V was pared by 6 bases and J by 4 bases, with 18 bases between. CDR3 DNA sequence: TGTGCCAGCAGGTTGGGCGGCCTAGGCGGCACTGAAGCTTTCTTT. This encodes CASRLGGLGGTEAFF.